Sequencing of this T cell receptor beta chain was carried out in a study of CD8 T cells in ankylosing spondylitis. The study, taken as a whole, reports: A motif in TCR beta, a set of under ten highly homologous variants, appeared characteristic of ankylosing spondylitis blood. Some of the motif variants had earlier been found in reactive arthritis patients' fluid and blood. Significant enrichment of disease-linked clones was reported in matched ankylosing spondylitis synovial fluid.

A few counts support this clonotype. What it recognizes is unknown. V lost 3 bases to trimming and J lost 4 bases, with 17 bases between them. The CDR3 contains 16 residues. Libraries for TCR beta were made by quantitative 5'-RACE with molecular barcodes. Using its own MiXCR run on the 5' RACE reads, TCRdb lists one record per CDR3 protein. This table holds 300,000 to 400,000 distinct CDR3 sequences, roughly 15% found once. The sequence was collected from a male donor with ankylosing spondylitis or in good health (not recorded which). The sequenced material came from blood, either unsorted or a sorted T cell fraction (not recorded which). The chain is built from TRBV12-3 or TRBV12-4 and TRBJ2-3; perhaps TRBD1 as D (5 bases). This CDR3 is CASSFSPWGRADTQYF. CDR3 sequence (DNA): TGTGCCAGCAGTTTTTCCCCGTGGGGCCGGGCAGATACGCAGTATTTT.